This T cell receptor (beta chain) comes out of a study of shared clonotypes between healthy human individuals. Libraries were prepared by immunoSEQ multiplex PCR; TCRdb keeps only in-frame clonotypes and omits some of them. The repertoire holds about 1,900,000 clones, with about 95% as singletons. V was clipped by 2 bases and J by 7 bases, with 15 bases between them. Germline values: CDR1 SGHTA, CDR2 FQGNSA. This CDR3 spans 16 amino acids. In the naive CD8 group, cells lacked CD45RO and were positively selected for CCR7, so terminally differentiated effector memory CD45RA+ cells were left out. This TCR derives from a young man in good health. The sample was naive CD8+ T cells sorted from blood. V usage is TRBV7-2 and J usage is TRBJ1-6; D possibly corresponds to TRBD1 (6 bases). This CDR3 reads CASSLRDTLGNSPLHF. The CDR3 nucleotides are TGTGCCAGCAGCTTACGGGACACTTTGGGAAATTCACCCCTCCACTTT.